Following are 2 T cell receptor beta chains from one sample sequenced in a study of T-cell reconstitution after alpha-beta-depleted transplantation in children. The TCRbeta library was prepared with unique molecular identifiers. TCRdb processed the PCR reads anew with MiXCR; each CDR3 protein has one entry. The table shows a few hundred thousand distinct CDR3 sequences, with under 15% occurring only once. The sample here was PBMCs from the stem cell graft donor, taken from the stem cell graft. Every receptor here comes from a human donor who donated a stem cell graft to a child with combined immunodeficiency.

Ten or more counts support this clonotype. The V gene is TRBV11-1, the J gene TRBJ2-3; TRBD2 might be the D (5 bases). The V end lost 2 bases, the J end lost 6 bases, and 12 bases lay between the germline ends. CDR1 is SGHAT, CDR2 FQDESV, per germline (reference sequence). The CDR3 runs 14 residues. The CDR3 DNA reads as TGTGCCAGCAGCTTACGTGGCGGCGGGGATACGCAGTATTTT. Translation gives CASSLRGGGDTQYF.

The table lists this clonotype with a few counts. The genes are TRBV5-1 and TRBJ2-7; 13 bases map to TRBD2. CDR3 length: 16 amino acids. Germline values: CDR1 SGHRS, CDR2 YFSETQ. Unmatched junction bases numbered 3, after V lost 0 bases and J lost 3 bases. As DNA, the CDR3 is TGCGCCAGCAGCTTGGGACTAGCGGGGGGCTTCTACGAGCAGTACTTC. Translated: CASSLGLAGGFYEQYF.